The rows below give T cell receptor beta chains drawn from one sample of a study of cytomegalovirus exposure and HLA in healthy donors. The repertoire was sequenced with immunoSEQ multiplex PCR; TCRdb's copy has only in-frame clones and lacks some. The sample lists roughly 90,000 clones, 75% to 90% seen once, with about 20% in the top ten. Source material: PBMCs. Source of these receptors: a man aged 18-30 years in good health and CMV-seropositive. CDR3s include the opening cysteine and the closing phenylalanine or tryptophan. A D gene is named only where the DNA matches it firmly. Clone size is not always given. Where it is, it says once, few, many or a class for expanded clones.

TRBJ2-1,TRBV15,TRBD2,NA,TGTGCCACTCGTGGGAGTAGCGGGCCTCACAATGAGCAGTTCTTC,CATRGSSGPHNEQFF
TRBJ2-7,TRBV28,TRBD1,NA,TGTGCCAGCAGTCCACCGGGACAGGGAGTGCGGGAGCAGTACTTC,CASSPPGQGVREQYF
TRBJ2-7,TRBV4-1,TRBD1,NA,TGCGCCAGCAGCCAATTCCGGGACAGGAGCTCCTACGAGCAGTACTTC,CASSQFRDRSSYEQYF
TRBJ1-2,TRBV7-2,NA,NA,TGTGCCAGCAGCTTAGTCGGGTCGGTAGTAAATAATGGCTACACCTTC,CASSLVGSVVNNGYTF
TRBJ2-5,TRBV5-1,NA,NA,TGCGCCAGCAGCCCAAACGGAGCGGACCAAGAGACCCAGTACTTC,CASSPNGADQETQYF
TRBJ2-3,TRBV5-1,NA,NA,TGCGCCAGCAGCCCGGGGTCAGCGGGCACAGATACGCAGTATTTT,CASSPGSAGTDTQYF
TRBJ2-7,TRBV25-1,NA,few,TGTGCCAGCGCCCTGAGCTACGAGCAGTACTTC,CASALSYEQYF
TRBJ2-2,TRBV30,TRBD1,NA,TGTGCACGAACCCAGGGACAGTCGCACACCGGGGAGCTGTTTTTT,CARTQGQSHTGELFF
TRBJ2-7,TRBV29-1,TRBD1,once,TGCAGCGTTGAGGGACAGACCTTCTACGAGCAGTACTTC,CSVEGQTFYEQYF
TRBJ2-4,TRBV7-9,TRBD1,NA,TGTGCCAGCAGCGAAAGTTACAGGGGATCCAAAAACATTCAGTACTTC,CASSESYRGSKNIQYF
TRBJ1-4,TRBV5-1,TRBD1,NA,TGCGTCAGCAGCCGCCTACAGGGGGCGTCTGAAAAACTGTTTTTT,CVSSRLQGASEKLFF
TRBJ2-1,TRBV2,NA,NA,TGTGCCAGCTTGGTGAGCTCCTACAATGAGCAGTTCTTC,CASLVSSYNEQFF
TRBJ1-5,TRBV6-1,NA,NA,TGTGCCAGCAGTGCAGGTTCGTTCGGTCAGCCCCAGCATTTT,CASSAGSFGQPQHF
TRBJ1-2,TRBV5-1,NA,NA,TGCGCCAGCAGCTTGGGGGCAGGCTATAGTTCTAACTATGGCTACACCTTC,CASSLGAGYSSNYGYTF
TRBJ2-7,TRBV6-5,NA,NA,TGTGCCAGCAGTTACTCGAGATCGTCGGACGAGCAGTACTTC,CASSYSRSSDEQYF
TRBJ2-3,TRBV4-1,TRBD2,NA,TGCGCCAGCAGCCAATATAGCGGGAGAGGCACAGATACGCAGTATTTT,CASSQYSGRGTDTQYF
TRBJ1-4,TRBV7-6,TRBD1,NA,TGTGCCAGCAGCTCTGGACAGGGTGCAACTAATGAAAAACTGTTTTTT,CASSSGQGATNEKLFF
TRBJ1-1,TRBV2,NA,NA,TGTGCCGAACGGGGGATAGATACTGAAGCTTTCTTT,CAERGIDTEAFF
TRBJ2-5,TRBV7-9,TRBD1,NA,TGTGCCAGCAGCCAAGGACAGGGGCAAGAGACCCAGTACTTC,CASSQGQGQETQYF
TRBJ2-3,TRBV15,NA,NA,TGTGCCACCAGCTTTCGACGACTGGAGATTAGCACAGATACGCAGTATTTT,CATSFRRLEISTDTQYF
TRBJ2-1,TRBV9,NA,NA,TGTGCCAGCAGCGTAGATCTCAGGGTCGGCGATGAGCAGTTCTTC,CASSVDLRVGDEQFF
TRBJ2-5,TRBV6-1,NA,NA,TGTGCCAGCAGTGAAGCGGGCGGGTCTTTTAGTGGGTCAGGCAAGCAAGAGACCCAGTACTTC,CASSEAGGSFSGSGKQETQYF
TRBJ1-4,TRBV4-1,NA,NA,TGCGCCAGCAGCCAAGAACAGATCGTCGGTGAAAAACTGTTTTTT,CASSQEQIVGEKLFF
TRBJ2-1,TRBV11-2,TRBD2,NA,TGTGCCAGCAGCTTAGAGACGGGAGGGCCGGAGCAGTTCTTC,CASSLETGGPEQFF
TRBJ2-1,TRBV7-3,TRBD2,NA,TGTGCCAGCAGCTTAACAGCGGGAGACAATGAGCAGTTCTTC,CASSLTAGDNEQFF
TRBJ2-3,TRBV2,NA,NA,TGTGCCAGCAGTGAAGCTAGCCGGATAACAGATACGCAGTATTTT,CASSEASRITDTQYF
TRBJ1-2,TRBV13,TRBD1,NA,TGTGCCAGCAGCCTCGGACAGGGTTTTGCCTATGGCTACACCTTC,CASSLGQGFAYGYTF
TRBJ2-3,TRBV27,TRBD1,NA,TGTGCCAGCGCCGGGACAGGGGAACCAGATACGCAGTATTTT,CASAGTGEPDTQYF
TRBJ2-5,TRBV5-4,TRBD1,NA,TGTGCCAGCAGCCAACGGGACAGGGGTGTGGAGACCCAGTACTTC,CASSQRDRGVETQYF
TRBJ2-2,TRBV30,NA,NA,TGTGCCTGGAGATCAGGGGCTGGCACCGGGGAGCTGTTTTTT,CAWRSGAGTGELFF
TRBJ2-7,TRBV15,NA,NA,TGTGCCACCAGCACCGGAGGGAGCCTCTACGAGCAGTACTTC,CATSTGGSLYEQYF
TRBJ2-2,TRBV10-3,NA,NA,TGTGCCATCAGGACCCCCAGGGCGGAGAACACCGGGGAGCTGTTTTTT,CAIRTPRAENTGELFF
TRBJ1-1,TRBV4-1,TRBD1,NA,TGCGCCAGCAGCCTGACAGGGATCACTGAAGCTTTCTTT,CASSLTGITEAFF
TRBJ2-5,TRBV2,TRBD1,NA,TGTGCCAGCAGCCGTCGACAGGGGGACGAGACCCAGTACTTC,CASSRRQGDETQYF
TRBJ2-7,TRBV27,TRBD2,NA,TGTGCCAGCAGTAACACTGGACGGGGGGTCTTCGAGCAGTACTTC,CASSNTGRGVFEQYF
TRBJ1-1,TRBV19,NA,NA,TGTGCCAGTAGTTTCCTTTTCGGACAAACTGAAGCTTTCTTT,CASSFLFGQTEAFF
TRBJ2-3,TRBV27,NA,once,TGTGCCAGCAGACCGCGGACTGGAAGCGGCACAGATACGCAGTATTTT,CASRPRTGSGTDTQYF
TRBJ1-2,TRBV20-1,TRBD1,NA,TGCAGTGCAGCCCGGGACAGTGGCTACACCTTC,CSAARDSGYTF
TRBJ2-4,TRBV2,NA,NA,TGTGCCAGCAGTCTACAGGGTCTAGCCAAAAACATTCAGTACTTC,CASSLQGLAKNIQYF
TRBJ2-7,TRBV7-9,TRBD2,NA,TGTGCCAGCAGCTTTGGTCGAAGACTAGCGGACTCCTACGAGCAGTACTTC,CASSFGRRLADSYEQYF
TRBJ1-1,TRBV18,TRBD1,NA,TGTGCCAGCTCACCCAGGGGGCGTCGTACTGAAGCTTTCTTT,CASSPRGRRTEAFF
TRBJ1-2,TRBV2,NA,few,TGTGCCAGCGGAGGGGAGGGGAGGGATGGCTACACCTTC,CASGGEGRDGYTF
TRBJ2-1,TRBV27,TRBD2,once,TGTGCCAGCAGTTTTCTGACTAGCGGGAGGGGAAATGAGCAGTTCTTC,CASSFLTSGRGNEQFF
TRBJ1-1,TRBV7-9,TRBD1,once,TGTGCCAGCGCAAAGGGGGCTACTGAAGCTTTCTTT,CASAKGATEAFF
TRBJ1-1,TRBV7-9,NA,NA,TGTGCCAGCAGCTCTACGACACCTATGAACACTGAAGCTTTCTTT,CASSSTTPMNTEAFF
TRBJ2-1,TRBV11-2,TRBD2,NA,TGTGCCAGCAGCCCCCGACTAGCGGGGTCTGGACACAATGAGCAGTTCTTC,CASSPRLAGSGHNEQFF
TRBJ1-1,TRBV18,NA,NA,TGTGCCAGCTCACCAGTGGAAGGAGGGGCTGAAGCTTTCTTT,CASSPVEGGAEAFF
TRBJ2-5,TRBV2,NA,NA,TGTGCCAGCATAAACCAAGAGACCCAGTACTTC,CASINQETQYF
TRBJ1-2,TRBV6-5,NA,few,TGTGCCAGCAGTTACTCCGGACAACAGGGTGGTGGCTACACCTTC,CASSYSGQQGGGYTF
TRBJ1-4,TRBV6-1,TRBD1,NA,TGTGCCAGCAGTGACCGACAGGGGTTTAATGAAAAACTGTTTTTT,CASSDRQGFNEKLFF